The entry that follows covers one T cell receptor beta chain sequence. What it binds is not known. The data belong to a study of shared clonotypes between healthy human individuals. In the study overall: Those who served as donors were two women and a few men between the ages of 18 and 49. Per donor, CD8 memory used one plate, CD8 naive used two, CD4 memory used three and CD4 naive used three.

The repertoire was sequenced with immunoSEQ multiplex PCR; TCRdb's copy has only in-frame clones and lacks some. Of about 1 million clones in the sample, roughly 80% were seen once. The study, taken as a whole, reports: Tissue TCR repertoires likely differ from these blood-only repertoires. In contrast to clonotypes shared by all four donors, non-shared clonotypes had lower generation probabilities.

The CDR3 is 13 amino acids. Germline V gene sequence: CDR1 ENHRY, CDR2 SYGVKD. The V end lost 5 bases, the J end lost 6 bases, and 10 bases lay between the germline ends. This chain connects TRBV10-3 to TRBJ2-2; the D gene is possibly TRBD1 (6 bases). The sample consisted of memory CD4+ T cells sorted from blood. Subset defined: CD45RA-negative fraction. The clonotype comes from a man aged 18 to 29 in good health. The CDR3 DNA reads TGTGCCATCAGTCGACAGGTTCCCGGGGAGCTGTTTTTT. This translates into CAISRQVPGELFF.